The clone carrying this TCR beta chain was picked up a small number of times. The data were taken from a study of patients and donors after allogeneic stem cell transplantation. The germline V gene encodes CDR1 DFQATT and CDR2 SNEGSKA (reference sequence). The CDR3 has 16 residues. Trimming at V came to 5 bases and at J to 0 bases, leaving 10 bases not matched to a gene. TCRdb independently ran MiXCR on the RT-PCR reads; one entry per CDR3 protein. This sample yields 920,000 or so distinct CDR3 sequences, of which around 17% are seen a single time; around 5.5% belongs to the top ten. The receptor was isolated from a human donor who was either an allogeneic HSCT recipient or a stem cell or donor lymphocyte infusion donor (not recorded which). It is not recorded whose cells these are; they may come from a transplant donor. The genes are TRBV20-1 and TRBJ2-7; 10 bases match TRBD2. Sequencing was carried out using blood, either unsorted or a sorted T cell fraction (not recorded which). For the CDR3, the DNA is TGCAGTGCTGGGTGGACTAGCGGAATTAGCTCCTACGAGCAGTACTTC. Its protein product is CSAGWTSGISSYEQYF.